The clone carrying this T cell receptor beta chain was seen once. What it recognizes is unknown. V lost 0 bases and J lost 10, with 0 bases in between. This CDR3 region has 8 residues. Germline V lookup: CDR1 SQVTM, CDR2 ANQGSEA. Next came a second PCR, run for roughly 6 to 11 cycles, which used a sample-barcoded 5' primer along with a J-beta primer mix. The study obtained at least 3 million CDR3-containing paired-end reads from every sample. TCRdb called the 5' RACE reads again in MiXCR, with one record for every CDR3 protein. Of 650,000 to 800,000 distinct CDR3 sequences listed, around 42% are singletons. The data are from a study of blood T cells in healthy people across ages. Study-level results: It was held that the diversity estimates obtained from one million T cells were underestimates.

Source material: blood. The chain uses TRBV29-1 and TRBJ1-1, with unresolved D. This sequence was found in a man aged 55-75 years in good health. The chain's CDR3 is CSVEEAFF. CDR3 sequence (DNA): TGCAGCGTTGAAGAAGCTTTCTTT.